Listed below are T cell receptor beta chains from one sample, sequenced in a study of cytomegalovirus exposure and HLA in healthy donors. The table came from immunoSEQ multiplex PCR; TCRdb's copy has only in-frame clones and leaves some out. The profile covers about 190,000 clones, with roughly 81% appearing a single time and around 3.2% taken by the ten largest. What was sequenced was PBMCs. The receptors here all came from a woman aged 30 to 39 in good health and CMV-seropositive. Each CDR3 is given with its conserved first and last residue. The D gene is left open where the match is weak. Size is stated for part of the rows, as once, few or many counts, or as a class when the clone is expanded.

d_gene	v_gene	j_gene	abundance	CDR3aa	CDR3nt
TRBD2	TRBV10-3	TRBJ2-1	-	CAISEGLAGGPEQFF	TGTGCCATCAGTGAAGGACTAGCGGGAGGGCCTGAGCAGTTCTTC
-	TRBV10-2	TRBJ2-7	-	CASSEGLSSYEQYF	TGCGCCAGCAGTGAGGGACTGAGCTCCTACGAGCAGTACTTC
-	TRBV6-6	TRBJ1-1	few	CASSAGGTEAFF	TGTGCCAGCAGTGCCGGCGGGACTGAAGCTTTCTTT
-	TRBV7-9	TRBJ2-2	-	CASSQGPPPPKQGIGELFF	TGTGCCAGCAGCCAGGGGCCCCCTCCCCCGAAACAGGGTATCGGGGAGCTGTTTTTT
TRBD1	TRBV9	TRBJ1-2	-	CASSGPRDRGIWNYGYTF	TGTGCCAGCAGCGGTCCCAGGGACAGGGGTATTTGGAACTATGGCTACACCTTC
-	TRBV19	TRBJ2-7	-	CASSIVGADAYEQYF	TGTGCCAGTAGTATAGTTGGGGCGGACGCCTACGAGCAGTACTTC
-	TRBV18	TRBJ2-1	few	CASSPPPRGVYNEQFF	TGTGCCAGCTCACCACCGCCCAGGGGGGTTTACAATGAGCAGTTCTTC
-	TRBV7-8	TRBJ1-4	-	CASSLGGGNEKLFF	TGTGCCAGCAGCTTAGGAGGGGGTAATGAAAAACTGTTTTTT
-	TRBV19	TRBJ2-2	-	CASSEGWGSTGELFF	TGTGCCAGTAGTGAGGGCTGGGGTAGCACCGGGGAGCTGTTTTTT
TRBD2	TRBV27	TRBJ2-7	-	CASSLRAGGYEQYF	TGTGCCAGCAGTTTGCGAGCGGGAGGGTACGAGCAGTACTTC
TRBD1	TRBV7-9	TRBJ2-5	-	CASSLGDRTQETQYF	TGTGCCAGCAGCTTAGGGGACAGGACCCAAGAGACCCAGTACTTC
TRBD2	TRBV6-6	TRBJ2-6	-	CASSMSGSQTNVLTF	TGTGCCAGCAGCATGAGCGGGAGTCAGACCAACGTCCTGACTTTC
-	TRBV21-1	TRBJ2-3	-	CASSAPDRGLDTQYF	TGTGCCAGCAGCGCCCCGGACAGGGGGCTAGATACGCAGTATTTT
-	TRBV12-5	TRBJ2-1	-	CASAPSGTSYNEQFF	TGTGCTAGCGCACCAAGCGGAACCTCCTACAATGAGCAGTTCTTC
-	TRBV5-4	TRBJ2-3	few	CASRRGSTDTQYF	TGTGCCAGCAGGCGGGGAAGCACAGATACGCAGTATTTT